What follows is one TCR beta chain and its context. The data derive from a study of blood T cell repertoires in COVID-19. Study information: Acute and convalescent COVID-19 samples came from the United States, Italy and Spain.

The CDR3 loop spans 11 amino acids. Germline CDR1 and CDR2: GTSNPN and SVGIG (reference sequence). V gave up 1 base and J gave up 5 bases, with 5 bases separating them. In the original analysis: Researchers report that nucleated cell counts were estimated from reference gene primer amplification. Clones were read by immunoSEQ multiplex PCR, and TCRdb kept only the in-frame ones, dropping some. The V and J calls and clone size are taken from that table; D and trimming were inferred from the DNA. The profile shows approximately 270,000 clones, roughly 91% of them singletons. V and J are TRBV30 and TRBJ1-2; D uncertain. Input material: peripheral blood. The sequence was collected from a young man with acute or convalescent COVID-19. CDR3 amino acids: CAWSAGYGYTF. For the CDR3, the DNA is TGTGCCTGGAGTGCAGGATATGGCTACACCTTC.